This T cell receptor beta chain originates from a study of blood T cell repertoires in COVID-19. For the study at large: Samples of COVID-19 (acute and convalescent) were obtained from the United States, Italy and Spain.

Per the original methods: Amplification of reference gene primers was used by the study to estimate nucleated cell counts. Profiled with immunoSEQ multiplex PCR; TCRdb holds only in-frame clones, not every one. V, J and clone size reflect that table, while D and trimming were determined from the DNA. In the table there are approximately 220,000 clones, around 82% of which are singletons. The TCR was taken from a woman aged 25-40 years who had recovered from COVID-19. Sequenced: peripheral blood.

CDR3 residues: CAISERSGGDTQYF. The CDR3 DNA sequence: TGTGCCATCAGTGAGCGAAGCGGTGGGGATACGCAGTATTTT. The J gene is TRBJ2-3, the V gene TRBV10-3; D perhaps matches TRBD2 (5 bases). V was cut by 2 bases and J by 6 bases, with 12 bases left in between. CDR3 length: 14 amino acids. Per germline, CDR1 ENHRY and CDR2 SYGVKD.